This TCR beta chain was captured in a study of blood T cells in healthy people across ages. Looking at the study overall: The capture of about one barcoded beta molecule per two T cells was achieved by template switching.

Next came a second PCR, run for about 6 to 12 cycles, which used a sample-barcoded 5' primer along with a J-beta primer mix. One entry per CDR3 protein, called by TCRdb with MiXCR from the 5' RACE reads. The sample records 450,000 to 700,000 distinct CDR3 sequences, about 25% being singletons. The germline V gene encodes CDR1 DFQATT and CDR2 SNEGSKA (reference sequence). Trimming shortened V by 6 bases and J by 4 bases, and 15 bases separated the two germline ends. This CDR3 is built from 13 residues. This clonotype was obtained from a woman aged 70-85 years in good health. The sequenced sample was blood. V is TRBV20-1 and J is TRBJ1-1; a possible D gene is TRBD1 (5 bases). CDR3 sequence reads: CSAKSGGVTEAFF. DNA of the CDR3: TGCAGTGCCAAAAGTGGGGGGGTCACTGAAGCTTTCTTT.